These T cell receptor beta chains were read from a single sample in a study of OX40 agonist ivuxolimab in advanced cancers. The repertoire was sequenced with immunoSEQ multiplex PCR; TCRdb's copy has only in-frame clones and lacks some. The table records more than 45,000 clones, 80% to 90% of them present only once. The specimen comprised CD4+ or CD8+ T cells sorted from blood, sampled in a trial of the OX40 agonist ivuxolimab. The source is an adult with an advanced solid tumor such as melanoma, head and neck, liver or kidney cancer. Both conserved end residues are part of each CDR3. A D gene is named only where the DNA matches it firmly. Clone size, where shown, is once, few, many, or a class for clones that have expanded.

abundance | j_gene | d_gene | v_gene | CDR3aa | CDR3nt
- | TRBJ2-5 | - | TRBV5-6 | CASSLFQETQYF | TGTGCCAGCAGCTTGTTCCAAGAGACCCAGTACTTC
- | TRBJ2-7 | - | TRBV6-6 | CASSGHDRSYEQYF | TGTGCCAGCAGCGGACACGACCGCTCCTACGAGCAGTACTTC
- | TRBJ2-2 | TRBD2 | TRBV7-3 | CASSAGTSGPPTGELFF | TGTGCCAGCAGTGCCGGGACTAGCGGACCCCCCACCGGGGAGCTGTTTTTT
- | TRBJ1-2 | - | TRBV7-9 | CASSPDHRDDGYTF | TGTGCCAGCAGCCCCGACCACAGAGACGATGGCTACACCTTC
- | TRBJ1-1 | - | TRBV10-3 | CAISGGDGAFF | TGTGCCATCAGTGGTGGGGACGGAGCTTTCTTT
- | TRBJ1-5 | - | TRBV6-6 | CASSGQQNQPQHF | TGTGCCAGCAGTGGACAGCAAAATCAGCCCCAGCATTTT
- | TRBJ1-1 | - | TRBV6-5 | CASSNREMNTEAFF | TGTGCCAGCAGTAACAGGGAAATGAACACTGAAGCTTTCTTT
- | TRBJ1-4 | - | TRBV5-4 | CASSQEVGNNEKLFF | TGTGCCAGCAGCCAAGAGGTGGGGAATAATGAAAAACTGTTTTTT
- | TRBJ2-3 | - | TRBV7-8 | CASSLVGLGRDTQYF | TGTGCCAGCAGCTTAGTCGGCTTGGGAAGGGATACGCAGTATTTT
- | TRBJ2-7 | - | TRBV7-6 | CASSLGGDLTSYEQYF | TGTGCCAGCAGCTTAGGGGGGGACCTCACTTCCTACGAGCAGTACTTC
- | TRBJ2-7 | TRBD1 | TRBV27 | CASSPGQVYYEQYF | TGTGCCAGCAGTCCCGGACAGGTTTACTACGAGCAGTACTTC
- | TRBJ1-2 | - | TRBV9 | CASSVGPGVGDGYTF | TGTGCCAGCAGCGTAGGTCCGGGGGTCGGTGATGGCTACACCTTC
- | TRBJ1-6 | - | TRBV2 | CASIVLWGSPLHF | TGTGCCAGCATAGTCCTCTGGGGTTCACCCCTCCACTTT
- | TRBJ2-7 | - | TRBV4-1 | CASSPTGSPTYEQYF | TGCGCCAGCAGCCCGACCGGGTCGCCGACCTACGAGCAGTACTTC
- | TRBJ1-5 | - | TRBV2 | CASKAGIGQPQHF | TGTGCCAGCAAAGCAGGGATCGGTCAGCCCCAGCATTTT
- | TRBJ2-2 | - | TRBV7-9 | CASSFRRSGELFF | TGTGCCAGCAGCTTCCGGAGGTCCGGGGAGCTGTTTTTT
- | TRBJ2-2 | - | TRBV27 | CASSQSRNTGELFF | TGTGCCAGCAGCCAGTCTAGAAACACCGGGGAGCTGTTTTTT
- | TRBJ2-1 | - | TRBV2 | CASSAEYSFGEQFF | TGTGCCAGCAGTGCGGAATACAGTTTCGGTGAGCAGTTCTTC
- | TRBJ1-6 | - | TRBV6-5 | CASSANSGNSPLHF | TGTGCCAGCAGTGCTAATTCGGGGAATTCACCCCTCCACTTT
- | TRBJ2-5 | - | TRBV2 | CASQIDGQETQYF | TGTGCCAGTCAGATTGACGGGCAAGAGACCCAGTACTTC
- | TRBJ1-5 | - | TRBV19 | CATSGVGNQPQHF | TGTGCCACCAGCGGGGTAGGGAATCAGCCCCAGCATTTT
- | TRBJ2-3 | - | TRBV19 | CASSIRDTQYF | TGTGCCAGTAGTATACGAGATACGCAGTATTTT
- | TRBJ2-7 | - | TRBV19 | CASSLETGLTYEQYF | TGTGCCAGTAGTCTCGAGACAGGTTTAACCTACGAGCAGTACTTC
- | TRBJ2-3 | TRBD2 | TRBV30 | CAWRWQGGADTQYF | TGTGCCTGGAGATGGCAGGGAGGGGCAGATACGCAGTATTTT
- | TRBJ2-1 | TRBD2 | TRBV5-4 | CASSLPGGIQSSYNEQFF | TGTGCCAGCAGCTTACCGGGGGGGATTCAAAGCTCCTACAATGAGCAGTTCTTC
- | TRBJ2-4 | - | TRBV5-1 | CASSLETEGSIQYF | TGCGCCAGCAGCTTGGAAACTGAGGGAAGCATTCAGTACTTC
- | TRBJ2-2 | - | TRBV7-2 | CASSPTAGRTGELFF | TGTGCCAGCAGCCCAACTGCGGGCCGCACCGGGGAGCTGTTTTTT
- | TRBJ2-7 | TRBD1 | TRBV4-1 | CASSQTGAGSYEQYF | TGCGCCAGCAGCCAAACAGGGGCAGGATCCTACGAGCAGTACTTC
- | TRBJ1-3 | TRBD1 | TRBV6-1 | CASSEEGQATFSGNTIYF | TGTGCCAGCAGTGAAGAGGGACAGGCTACCTTCTCTGGAAACACCATATATTTT
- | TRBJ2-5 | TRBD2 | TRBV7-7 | CASSFLRAGGQETQYF | TGTGCCAGCAGCTTCCTGCGTGCGGGGGGCCAAGAGACCCAGTACTTC
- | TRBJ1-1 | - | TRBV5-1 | CASSGWGAGTTEAFF | TGCGCCAGCAGCGGGTGGGGGGCAGGAACCACTGAAGCTTTCTTT
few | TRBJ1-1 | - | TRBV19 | CASSIYGAVNTEAFF | TGTGCCAGTAGTATCTACGGGGCTGTGAACACTGAAGCTTTCTTT
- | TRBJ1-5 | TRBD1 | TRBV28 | CASSLLGQGAYQPQHF | TGTGCCAGCAGTTTACTGGGGCAGGGGGCTTATCAGCCCCAGCATTTT
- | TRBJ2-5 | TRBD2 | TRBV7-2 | CASSLVWGGQETQYF | TGTGCCAGCAGCTTGGTATGGGGAGGGCAAGAGACCCAGTACTTC
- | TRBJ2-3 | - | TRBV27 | CASSPLGVVDTQYF | TGTGCCAGCAGTCCCCTAGGAGTGGTAGATACGCAGTATTTT
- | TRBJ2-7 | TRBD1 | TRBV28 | CASSSETGKPYEQYF | TGTGCCAGCAGTTCCGAGACAGGGAAACCCTACGAGCAGTACTTC
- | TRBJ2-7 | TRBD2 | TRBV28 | CASLTSGRAYEQYF | TGTGCCAGCCTTACTAGCGGGAGGGCCTACGAGCAGTACTTC
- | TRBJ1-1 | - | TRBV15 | CATSPTDGLNTEAFF | TGTGCCACCAGCCCGACGGACGGCTTGAACACTGAAGCTTTCTTT
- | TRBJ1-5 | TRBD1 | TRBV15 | CATSSDRVAGDPLGNQPQHF | TGTGCCACCAGCAGCGACAGGGTGGCAGGGGATCCCCTTGGGAATCAGCCCCAGCATTTT
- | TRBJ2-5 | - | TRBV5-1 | CASTGAILEEGGETQYF | TGCGCCAGCACCGGAGCCATCTTGGAAGAAGGGGGAGAGACCCAGTACTTC
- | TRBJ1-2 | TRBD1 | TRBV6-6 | CASSLRTQGDYGYTF | TGTGCCAGCAGTTTGAGGACCCAGGGGGACTATGGCTACACCTTC